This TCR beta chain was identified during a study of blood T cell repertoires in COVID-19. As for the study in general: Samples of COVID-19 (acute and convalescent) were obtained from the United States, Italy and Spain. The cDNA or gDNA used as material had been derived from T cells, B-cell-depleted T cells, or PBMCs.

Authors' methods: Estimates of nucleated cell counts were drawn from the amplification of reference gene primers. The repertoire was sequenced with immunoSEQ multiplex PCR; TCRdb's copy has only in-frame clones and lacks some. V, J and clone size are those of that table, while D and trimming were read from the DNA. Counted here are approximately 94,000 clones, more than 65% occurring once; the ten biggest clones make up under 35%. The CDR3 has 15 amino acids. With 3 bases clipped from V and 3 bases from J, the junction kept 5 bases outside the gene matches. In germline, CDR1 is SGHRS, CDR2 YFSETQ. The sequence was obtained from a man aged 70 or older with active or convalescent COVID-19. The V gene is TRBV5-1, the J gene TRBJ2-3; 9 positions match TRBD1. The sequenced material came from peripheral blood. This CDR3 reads CASSSLTGGTDTQYF. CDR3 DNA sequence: TGCGCCAGCAGCTCCCTGACAGGGGGAACAGATACGCAGTATTTT.